A single sample gave rise to the 27 T cell receptor beta chains below, sequenced in a study of blood T cell repertoires in COVID-19. The repertoire was sequenced with immunoSEQ multiplex PCR; TCRdb's copy has only in-frame clones and lacks some. The sample includes some 190,000 clones, around 80% of them seen just once. Sequencing was performed on peripheral blood. The receptors originated from a woman of 80 years or more with COVID-19, enrolled during active disease.

This clone was seen a single time. The rearrangement links TRBV7-8 to TRBJ1-5, with TRBD1 as a possible D gene (6 bases). Germline CDR1 is SGHVS and CDR2 is FQNEAQ. Trimming took off 1 base at V and 7 bases at J, with 8 bases between the two ends. CDR3 size: 13 residues. DNA for the CDR3: TGTGCCAGCAGCTTAGGGGGGCAACAGCCCCAGCATTTT. It is translated as CASSLGGQQPQHF.

The chain couples TRBV6-4 to TRBJ2-1; 7 bases are a match to TRBD2. Germline V gene data show CDR1 as MRHNA and CDR2 as SNTAGT. The CDR3 sequence is 17 residues long. Trimming removed 0 bases from V and 7 bases from J; junction bases left unmatched: 12. The DNA of the CDR3 is TGTGCCAGCAGTGACTCGGCAGGACTAGTAGATGGTAATGAGCAGTTCTTC. It is translated as CASSDSAGLVDGNEQFF.

To note about this clone: Other DNA sequences in the sample encode the same CDR3. The J gene is TRBJ1-1, the V gene TRBV28; 8 bases map to TRBD1. Germline V CDR1 and CDR2: MDHEN, SYDVKM. The CDR3 spans 14 residues. The J segment lost 5 bases and the V segment lost 5 bases, leaving 7 bases of the junction unmatched. CDR3 sequence reads: CASSPGQGGTEAFF. For the CDR3, the DNA is TGTGCCAGCAGTCCCGGACAGGGTGGAACTGAAGCTTTCTTT. The variable domain in full, with the rest retrieved from reference TRBV28 and TRBJ1-1, is DVKVTQSSRYLVKRTGEKVFLECVQDMDHENMFWYRQDPGLGLRLIYFSYDVKMKEKGDIPEGYSVSREKKERFSLILESASTNQTSMYLCASSPGQGGTEAFFGQGTRLTVV.

J is TRBJ1-5 and V is TRBV18; D may be TRBD1 (6 bases). CDR3 length: 18 residues. Germline V CDR1 and CDR2: KGHSH, LQKENI. V shed 1 base and J shed 1 base, with 17 bases lying between them. The CDR3 nucleotides are TGTGCCAGCTCACCACTTTGGACAGCGGGAGTGAGCAATCAGCCCCAGCATTTT. Amino acids: CASSPLWTAGVSNQPQHF.

The CDR3 here is CASSEARKKLFF. CDR3 bases: TGTGCCAGCAGTGAAGCGCGGAAAAAACTGTTTTTT. The chain employs TRBV6-1 and TRBJ1-4; D is ambiguous. The CDR3 consists of 12 residues. The germline CDR1 and CDR2 sequences are MNHNS and SASEGT. V shed 0 bases and J shed 9 bases, with 5 bases lying between them.

This chain connects TRBV3-1 (or the pseudogene TRBV3-2) to TRBJ2-2; D may be TRBD1 (5 bases). The CDR3 is 14 residues long. The V gene's germline CDR1 is LGHDT and CDR2 YNNKEL (reference sequence). Trimming left V 4 bases short and J 5 bases short, with 11 bases between. CDR3 DNA: TGTGCCAGCAGCCCCAGGGATCGAACCGGGGAGCTGTTTTTT. Translation gives CASSPRDRTGELFF.

The chain carries TRBV5-1 and TRBJ1-2, with 7 bases identical to TRBD1. Unmatched junction bases numbered 4, after V lost 0 bases and J lost 8 bases. CDR3 length: 13 residues. Per germline, CDR1 SGHRS and CDR2 YFSETQ. CDR3 loop: CASSLEGANGYTF. The CDR3 coding sequence is TGCGCCAGCAGCTTGGAGGGGGCGAACGGCTACACCTTC.

The chain carries TRBV6-5 and TRBJ2-1; D is uncertain. The CDR3 consists of 11 residues. CDR1 is MNHEY and CDR2 is SVGAGI in the germline V gene. V lost 6 bases to trimming and J lost 9 bases, with 9 bases between them. The CDR3 is CASRAYAEQFF. The CDR3 region has the DNA TGTGCCAGCAGGGCATATGCTGAGCAGTTCTTC.

This chain links TRBV5-1 with TRBJ2-1; 9 bases map to TRBD2. The V segment lost 1 base and the J segment 9 bases; nucleotides outside the gene matches: 8. Germline V CDR1 and CDR2: SGHRS, YFSETQ. CDR3 length: 15 amino acids. In DNA, the CDR3 is TGCGCCAGCAGCTTGACGGCGGGAGGGCCAGGTGAGCAGTTCTTC. Amino acids: CASSLTAGGPGEQFF.

This clone was seen a handful of times. CDR3 in DNA: TGCAGTGCTAGTGGGGCAGTCAATCAGCCCCAGCATTTT. It codes for CSASGAVNQPQHF. The chain has TRBV20-1 and TRBJ1-5; a possible D gene is TRBD1 (5 bases). The CDR3 runs to 13 residues. V was shortened by 3 bases and J by 3 bases, with 9 bases between the two germline ends. CDR1 DFQATT and CDR2 SNEGSKA come from the germline V gene (reference sequence).

This clone was counted only a few times. This sequence joins TRBV20-1 and TRBJ1-2; no clear D gene. Between the trimmed V and J ends, which lost 4 bases and 8 bases, there was a span of 5 bases. The CDR3 totals 9 residues. Germline CDR1 is DFQATT and CDR2 is SNEGSKA (reference sequence). In DNA, the CDR3 is TGCAGTGCTAAGGAGGGCTACACCTTC. This translates into CSAKEGYTF.

V and J are TRBV18 and TRBJ2-5, with D uncertain. V was pared by 1 base and J by 1 base, with 10 bases between. This CDR3 is built from 15 residues. Germline loops: CDR1 KGHSH, CDR2 LQKENI. The CDR3 DNA reads as TGTGCCAGCTCACCACAGCAGGCTACCCAAGAGACCCAGTACTTC. Residues: CASSPQQATQETQYF.

The rearrangement links TRBV3-1 (or the pseudogene TRBV3-2) to TRBJ1-3; D is perhaps TRBD1 (6 bases). Germline V CDR1 and CDR2: LGHDT, YNNKEL (reference sequence). Trimming left V 3 bases short and J 4 bases short, with 13 bases between. The CDR3 is 15 amino acids. Here the CDR3 DNA reads TGTGCCAGCAGCCAGGGGGGGCTAGGCGGAAACACCATATATTTT. Amino acid sequence: CASSQGGLGGNTIYF.

The V and J genes are TRBV19 and TRBJ1-2; TRBD1 is a possible D gene (5 bases). Germline V lookup: CDR1 LNHDA, CDR2 SQIVND (reference sequence). This CDR3 is 16 amino acids long. V was clipped by 3 bases and J by 0 bases, with 14 bases between them. CDR3 loop: CASSISRAGANYGYTF. The CDR3 nucleotides read TGTGCCAGTAGTATTTCCAGGGCCGGAGCTAACTATGGCTACACCTTC.

The table lists this clone with a count of one. V usage is TRBV29-1 and J usage is TRBJ2-7; the match to TRBD2 covers 9 bases. This CDR3 comprises 13 residues. Germline trimming cut 6 bases from V and 3 bases from J; bases unmatched to any gene: 6. Looked up from germline, CDR1 is SQVTM and CDR2 is ANQGSEA. CDR3 region: CSVRSGGGYEQYF. For the CDR3, the DNA is TGCAGCGTCCGTAGCGGGGGAGGCTACGAGCAGTACTTC.

This rearrangement joins TRBV7-3 to TRBJ1-5; TRBD1 might be the D (6 bases). Trimming took 5 bases from V and 6 from J, leaving 14 bases between them. Germline V lookup: CDR1 SGHTA, CDR2 FQGTGA. This CDR3 has 14 residues. This CDR3 reads CASSPGGQGQPQHF. CDR3 DNA: TGTGCCAGCAGCCCCGGGGGGCAGGGTCAGCCCCAGCATTTT.

V and J are TRBV12-5 and TRBJ2-3; 9 nucleotides match TRBD2. V shed 1 base, J shed 1 base, and the junction held 3 bases outside the gene matches. CDR1 and CDR2 (germline): LGHNT, FRNRAP. The CDR3 loop spans 16 amino acids. The CDR3 here is CASGLAGLAGTDTQYF. The CDR3, as DNA: TGTGCTAGTGGTTTGGCGGGACTAGCAGGCACAGATACGCAGTATTTT. Based on the CDR3 plus reference TRBV12-5 and TRBJ2-3, the full variable domain is DARVTQTPRHKVTEMGQEVTMRCQPILGHNTVFWYRQTMMQGLELLAYFRNRAPLDDSGMPKDRFSAEMPDATLATLKIQPSEPRDSAVYFCASGLAGLAGTDTQYFGPGTRLTVL.

The chain joins TRBV27 to TRBJ2-1; no firm D call. The CDR3 runs 15 residues. Trimming stripped 1 base from V and 15 bases from J, with 22 bases between. Germline V gives CDR1 MNHEY, CDR2 SMNVEV (reference sequence). CDR3 coding DNA: TGTGCCAGCAGTTTATTTTTCATAACCTACGGTGCTCGGTTCTTC. Amino acid sequence: CASSLFFITYGARFF.

V and J are TRBV7-2 and TRBJ2-3, with TRBD2 identical over 7 bases. CDR3 length: 16 residues. With 5 bases clipped from V and 3 bases from J, the junction kept 11 bases outside the gene matches. Germline V gene lookup returns CDR1 SGHTA and CDR2 FQGNSA. CDR3 bases: TGTGCCAGCAGCAAAGACCAGCGGGGAGGTACAGATACGCAGTATTTT. Translated: CASSKDQRGGTDTQYF.

This chain connects TRBV6-6 to TRBJ2-7, with D hard to call. The CDR3 runs to 12 residues. In germline, CDR1 is MNHNY, CDR2 SVGAGI (reference sequence). Trimming stripped 5 bases from V and 4 bases from J, with 9 bases between. CDR3 DNA: TGTGCCAGCAGTCCTGAGAATTACGAGCAGTACTTC. It is translated as CASSPENYEQYF.

The rearrangement links TRBV11-2 to TRBJ1-1; no reliable D call. V dropped 5 bases and J dropped 5 bases, with 15 bases sitting between them. CDR1 is SGHAT, CDR2 FQNNGV, per germline. This CDR3 contains 14 residues. The CDR3 here is CASSPDPRGTEAFF. Here the CDR3 DNA reads TGTGCCAGCAGCCCGGACCCTCGAGGGACTGAAGCTTTCTTT.

This clone was seen just once. The chain is built from TRBV5-1 and TRBJ1-6; D remains ambiguous. The CDR3 runs to 14 residues. V was cut by 1 base and J by 5 bases, with 7 bases left in between. From germline, CDR1 is SGHRS and CDR2 YFSETQ. CDR3 nucleotides: TGCGCCAGCAGCTTGATGTCAGATAATTCACCCCTCCACTTT. It yields the protein CASSLMSDNSPLHF.

The J gene is TRBJ1-1, the V gene TRBV6-1; D not certain. V lost 8 bases and J 1 base, leaving 8 bases between the germline ends. The V gene's germline CDR1 is MNHNS and CDR2 SASEGT. The CDR3 length is 12 residues. The CDR3: CASDPGNTEAFF. The CDR3 DNA reads as TGTGCCAGCGATCCGGGGAACACTGAAGCTTTCTTT.

The sample holds a few counts of this clone. The chain combines TRBV9 with TRBJ2-1; tentatively, D is TRBD1 (7 bases). Trimming shortened V by 3 bases and J by 5 bases, and 18 bases separated the two germline ends. The CDR3 runs to 16 residues. Looked up from germline, CDR1 is SGDLS and CDR2 is YYNGEE. The DNA of the CDR3 is TGTGCCAGCAGCGCCGGCGACAGGGAGGTCGACAATGAGCAGTTCTTC. Its translation: CASSAGDREVDNEQFF.

This clone has only a few counts. The rearrangement links TRBV7-8 to TRBJ1-3, with 7 bases fitting TRBD1. This CDR3 comprises 16 residues. Per the germline V gene, CDR1 is SGHVS and CDR2 is FQNEAQ. V shed 5 bases and J 8 bases; nucleotides not matched to a gene: 15. Here the CDR3 reads CASSLEGRGLLDTIYF. In DNA, the CDR3 is TGTGCCAGCAGCCTCGAAGGCAGGGGGTTACTAGACACCATATATTTT.

This clone appeared once. The chain couples TRBV19 to TRBJ2-4; the D gene is possibly TRBD2 (5 bases). V gave up 3 bases and J gave up 0 bases, with 15 bases separating them. Germline V gives CDR1 LNHDA, CDR2 SQIVND (reference sequence). The length of the CDR3 is 17 residues. The CDR3 loop reads CASSMGAATIAKNIQYF. Written as DNA, the CDR3 is TGTGCCAGTAGTATGGGAGCGGCTACTATAGCCAAAAACATTCAGTACTTC. Full variable domain (remainder filled in from reference TRBV19 and TRBJ2-4): DGGITQSPKYLFRKEGQNVTLSCEQNLNHDAMYWYRQDPGQGLRLIYYSQIVNDFQKGDIAEGYSVSREKKESFPLTVTSAQKNPTAFYLCASSMGAATIAKNIQYFGAGTRLSVL.

The chain recombines TRBV4-1 with TRBJ1-2; 7 nucleotides agree with TRBD1. V shed 4 bases, J shed 9 bases, and the junction held 5 bases outside the gene matches. Germline lookup yields CDR1 MGHRA and CDR2 YSYEKL. The CDR3 runs to 12 residues. As DNA, the CDR3 is TGCGCCAGCAGCCTTGGGACAGCGAGCTACACCTTC. Translated, it gives CASSLGTASYTF.